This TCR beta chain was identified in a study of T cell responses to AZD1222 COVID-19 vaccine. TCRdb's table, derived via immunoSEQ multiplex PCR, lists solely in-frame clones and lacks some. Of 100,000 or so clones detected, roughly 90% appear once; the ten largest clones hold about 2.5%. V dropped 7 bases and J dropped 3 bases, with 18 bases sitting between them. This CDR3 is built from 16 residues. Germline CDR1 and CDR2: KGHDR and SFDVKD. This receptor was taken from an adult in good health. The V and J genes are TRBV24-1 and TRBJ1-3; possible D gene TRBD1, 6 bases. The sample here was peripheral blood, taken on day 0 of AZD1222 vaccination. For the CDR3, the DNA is TGTGCCACCAGGGGGAGGGGGGAGATCTATGGAAACACCATATATTTT. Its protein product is CATRGRGEIYGNTIYF.